The sequence of this TCR beta chain was determined in a study of OX40 agonist ivuxolimab in advanced cancers. Study-level information: Administration of intravenous ivuxolimab to patients occurred every 2 weeks at 0.01 to 10 mg/kg. Dose-escalation cases comprised hepatocellular carcinoma, melanoma, renal cell or head and neck cancer. Study-wide findings and caveats: Compared with others, partial responders at 0.1-3.0 mg/kg displayed clonal expansion among the lowest. Low normalized T-cell clonal expansion was also seen in some nonresponders.

Regarding this clone: The antigen remains unidentified.

The table came from immunoSEQ multiplex PCR; TCRdb's copy has only in-frame clones and leaves some out. The repertoire has some 60,000 clones, around 80% of them found once; the top ten carry 1.9%. The sequence was collected from an adult with an advanced solid tumor such as melanoma, head and neck, liver or kidney cancer. This sample comprised CD4+ or CD8+ T cells sorted from blood, obtained in a trial of the OX40 agonist ivuxolimab.

DNA of the CDR3: TGCAGTGCTAGGTCGGGGTGGGGCTACACCTTC. Encoded protein: CSARSGWGYTF. The chain joins TRBV20-1 to TRBJ1-2; no clear D gene. CDR3 size: 11 residues. In germline, CDR1 is DFQATT, CDR2 SNEGSKA (reference sequence). Trimming pared 3 bases from V and 8 bases from J, leaving 10 bases between.